This entry lists 24 T cell receptor beta chains sequenced from one sample in a study of PD-L1 blockade in urothelial cancer. Generated by immunoSEQ multiplex PCR, the TCRdb table keeps only in-frame clones and is missing some. This table has about 22,000 clones, around 91% appearing once. The sample here was PBMCs, taken around atezolizumab (anti-PD-L1) treatment. Receptors were obtained from a woman aged 55-70 years with urothelial cancer.

This chain connects TRBV25-1 to TRBJ2-7; 14 positions match TRBD2. J gave up 5 bases and V 3 bases, and 6 bases lay outside the gene matches. CDR1 is MGHDK and CDR2 is SYGVNS in the germline V gene. The CDR3 consists of 16 residues. The CDR3 loop reads CASSDRLAGGYHEQYF. The CDR3 DNA is TGTGCCAGCAGTGACCGACTAGCGGGAGGGTACCACGAGCAGTACTTC.

V is TRBV19 and J is TRBJ2-5, with 8 bases lining up with TRBD2. This CDR3 region has 15 residues. With 1 base clipped from V and 4 bases from J, the junction kept 5 bases outside the gene matches. Germline CDR1 and CDR2: LNHDA and SQIVND (reference sequence). CDR3 DNA sequence: TGTGCCAGTAGTATAGCGGGAGGGCCAAGAGAGACCCAGTACTTC. This encodes CASSIAGGPRETQYF.

This clone was picked up a small number of times. The genes are TRBV4-1 and TRBJ1-1; tentative D call: TRBD1 (5 bases). CDR1 is MGHRA, CDR2 YSYEKL, per germline. The ends were cut back, 0 bases at V and 5 bases at J, with 16 bases in the middle. The CDR3 runs to 16 residues. CDR3 loop: CASSQEGRGGKTEAFF. As DNA, the CDR3 is TGCGCCAGCAGCCAAGAAGGGAGGGGAGGAAAAACTGAAGCTTTCTTT.

The chain couples TRBV5-6 to TRBJ1-2; 7 nucleotides match TRBD1. The CDR3 covers 13 residues. Germline V gene sequence: CDR1 SGHDT, CDR2 YYEEEE. The J segment lost 5 bases and the V segment lost 4 bases, leaving 5 bases of the junction unmatched. The CDR3 DNA reads TGTGCCAGCAGCCGCGACAGGGTATATGGCTACACCTTC. Protein product: CASSRDRVYGYTF.

V is TRBV13 and J is TRBJ1-1; D call uncertain. With 0 bases removed from V and 7 bases from J, the gap between germline ends came to 6 bases. CDR1 is PRHDT and CDR2 is FYEKMQ in the germline V gene (reference sequence). The length of the CDR3 is 12 residues. CDR3 DNA: TGTGCCAGCAGCTTAGGACAGATTGAAGCTTTCTTT. Its protein is CASSLGQIEAFF.

The chain joins TRBV27 to TRBJ1-3, with 8 bases that match TRBD1. The CDR3 consists of 16 residues. V trimming: 2 bases; J trimming: 4 bases; junction bases outside the gene matches: 7. The germline CDR1 and CDR2 sequences are MNHEY and SMNVEV (reference sequence). CDR3 sequence reads: CASSLRGRGLGNTIYF. The DNA for the CDR3 is TGTGCCAGCAGTTTAAGAGGCAGGGGGCTAGGAAACACCATATATTTT.

The CDR3 sequence is CASSKIGDSYGYTF. In DNA, the CDR3 is TGTGCCAGCAGTAAGATAGGGGACAGCTATGGCTACACCTTC. The V and J genes are TRBV2 and TRBJ1-2; TRBD1 matches 7 bases. There are 14 residues in the CDR3. V trimming: 5 bases; J trimming: 4 bases; junction bases outside the gene matches: 7. Germline V CDR1 and CDR2: SNHLY, FYNNEI.

This clone was recorded a few times. V gene TRBV19 combines with J gene TRBJ2-1, with D maybe TRBD2 (6 bases). Germline V CDR1 and CDR2: LNHDA, SQIVND (reference sequence). Trimming left V 5 bases short and J 3 bases short, with 11 bases between. The CDR3 spans 14 residues. The chain's CDR3 is CASSFGRIYNEQFF. CDR3 bases: TGTGCCAGTAGTTTTGGGAGGATCTACAATGAGCAGTTCTTC.

The chain combines TRBV28 with TRBJ2-5, with D perhaps matching TRBD1 (7 bases). The CDR3 is 16 amino acids. V was shortened by 5 bases and J by 0 bases, with 16 bases between the two germline ends. Germline CDR1 and CDR2: MDHEN and SYDVKM. DNA of the CDR3: TGTGCCAGCAGTGCGGGACAGCTGCCGTACCAAGAGACCCAGTACTTC. Protein product: CASSAGQLPYQETQYF.

This rearrangement joins TRBV5-3 to TRBJ2-7; D not certain. TRBV5-3 is known as an ORF, though its function is uncertain. CDR3 length: 14 residues. V gave up 1 base and J gave up 3 bases, with 11 bases separating them. CDR3 bases: TGTGCCAGAAGCTTGTTAGTCTCCCTCTACGAGCAGTACTTC. It translates to CARSLLVSLYEQYF.

V and J are TRBV28 and TRBJ1-5; a weak D match, TRBD1 (6 bases). The CDR3 length is 14 residues. Germline CDR1 MDHEN, CDR2 SYDVKM. The germline V and J ends were trimmed by 2 bases and 10 bases, with 15 bases remaining between them. CDR3 bases: TGTGCCAGCAGTTTAAGGGACAATTTCTTACCCCAGCATTTT. Protein: CASSLRDNFLPQHF.

V usage is TRBV15 and J usage is TRBJ1-1; 9 nucleotides line up with TRBD1. V dropped 1 base and J dropped 4; count of bases not matched to a gene: 4. The CDR3 has 15 amino acids. The V gene's germline CDR1 is LNHNV and CDR2 YYDKDF (reference sequence). The CDR3 sequence: CATSRGGTGSTEAFF. CDR3 DNA: TGTGCCACCAGCAGAGGGGGGACAGGGAGCACTGAAGCTTTCTTT.

The chain uses TRBV7-2 and TRBJ2-7; tentative D call: TRBD1 (5 bases). V was pared by 3 bases and J by 7 bases, with 16 bases between. Germline CDR1 and CDR2: SGHTA and FQGNSA. The CDR3 contains 14 residues. The DNA for the CDR3 is TGTGCCAGCAGCTTGGCGCCAGGGAAAGGGGAGCAGTACTTC. Translating it yields CASSLAPGKGEQYF.

This clone qualifies as medium-sized (0.01 to 0.1%). The chain has TRBV4-3 and TRBJ2-6; D possibly corresponds to TRBD2 (5 bases). Germline loops: CDR1 LGHNA, CDR2 YSLEER. The V end lost 0 bases, the J end lost 4 bases, and 13 bases lay between the germline ends. This CDR3 region has 17 residues. The CDR3 region has the DNA TGCGCCAGCAGCCAAGATGGACTCGGGCGAGGGGCCAACGTCCTGACTTTC. The encoded protein is CASSQDGLGRGANVLTF.

In the case of this clone: The junction and the germline gene differ at one end; a read error may be behind it. The chain carries TRBV27 and TRBJ2-7; a weak D match, TRBD2 (5 bases). The germline gives CDR1 MNHEY, CDR2 SMNVEV (reference sequence). CDR3 length: 12 amino acids. The chain's CDR3 is CATSSVSYEQYF. CDR3 coding DNA: TGTGCCACCAGTAGCGTCTCCTACGAGCAGTACTTC.

This chain joins TRBV15 and TRBJ1-4; 7 bases align to TRBD1. Germline CDR1 reads LNHNV; CDR2 reads YYDKDF (reference sequence). The CDR3 extends over 16 amino acids. Trimming took 5 bases from V and 2 from J; bases not matched to a gene: 8. The CDR3 nucleotides are TGTGCCACCAGCCCATCAGGGGGGTTGACTAATGAAAAACTGTTTTTT. Amino acid sequence: CATSPSGGLTNEKLFF. The full variable domain, rest sourced from reference TRBV15 and TRBJ1-4, is DAMVIQNPRYQVTQFGKPVTLSCSQTLNHNVMYWYQQKSSQAPKLLFHYYDKDFNNEADTPDNFQSRRPNTSFCFLDIRSPGLGDTAMYLCATSPSGGLTNEKLFFGSGTQLSVL.

The V call is TRBV7-9, the J call TRBJ2-3; maybe TRBD1 (8 bases). Trimming removed 4 bases from V and 6 bases from J, with 14 bases in between. The CDR3 runs to 14 residues. Germline V gene sequence: CDR1 SEHNR, CDR2 FQNEAQ (reference sequence). The CDR3 DNA is TGTGCCAGCAGCTCTGGACAGGGAGGGGATACGCAGTATTTT. Its protein is CASSSGQGGDTQYF. Full variable domain (outside the CDR3, taken from reference TRBV7-9 and TRBJ2-3): DTGVSQNPRHKITKRGQNVTFRCDPISEHNRLYWYRQTLGQGPEFLTYFQNEAQLEKSRLLSDRFSAERPKGSFSTLEIQRTEQGDSAMYLCASSSGQGGDTQYFGPGTRLTVL.

V and J are TRBV10-1 and TRBJ1-1; 11 bases fit TRBD1. The CDR3 has 13 residues. V lost 7 bases, J lost 8 bases, and 6 bases stayed unmatched. The V gene's germline CDR1 is WNHNN and CDR2 SYGVQD (reference sequence). This CDR3 is CASILRDRGEAFF. CDR3 nucleotide sequence: TGCGCCAGCATACTCCGGGACAGGGGGGAAGCTTTCTTT.

The rearrangement links TRBV7-2 to TRBJ2-7; maybe TRBD2 (5 bases). V lost 1 base to trimming and J lost 7 bases, with 17 bases between them. The CDR3 has 15 amino acids. Germline CDR1 reads SGHTA; CDR2 reads FQGNSA. The CDR3 loop reads CASSLDASGVGEQYF. In DNA, the CDR3 is TGTGCCAGCAGCTTAGATGCAAGCGGCGTGGGAGAGCAGTACTTC.

This clone was seen once. V and J are TRBV7-6 and TRBJ2-7; D is possibly TRBD1 (7 bases). This CDR3 is built from 16 residues. V lost 5 bases to trimming and J lost 7 bases, with 24 bases between them. CDR1 is SGHVS and CDR2 is FNYEAQ in the germline V gene. The CDR3 DNA follows: TGTGCCAGCAGCCCCCGTAGGGGGGACAGTGGAGGAGAGCAGTACTTC. Its translation: CASSPRRGDSGGEQYF.

This chain uses TRBV6-5 with TRBJ1-5; D is unclear. The CDR3 is 15 amino acids. In germline, CDR1 is MNHEY, CDR2 SVGAGI. The V end was cut by 0 bases, the J end by 0 bases, with 6 bases between. The CDR3 is CASSYSPFSNQPQHF. CDR3 DNA sequence: TGTGCCAGCAGTTACTCCCCTTTTAGCAATCAGCCCCAGCATTTT.

V usage is TRBV2 and J usage is TRBJ2-7; 7 bases align to TRBD1. In germline, CDR1 is SNHLY, CDR2 FYNNEI. The trim removed 5 bases at V and 2 bases at J, leaving 9 bases unmatched. The CDR3 length is 15 residues. The CDR3 DNA reads TGTGCCAGCAGTCTAGGGGACAGTAGAACCTACGAGCAGTACTTC. It yields the protein CASSLGDSRTYEQYF. Supplemented by reference TRBV2 and TRBJ2-7, the full variable domain reads EPEVTQTPSHQVTQMGQEVILRCVPISNHLYFYWYRQILGQKVEFLVSFYNNEISEKSEIFDDQFSVERPDGSNFTLKIRSTKLEDSAMYFCASSLGDSRTYEQYFGPGTRLTVT.

The J gene is TRBJ1-5, the V gene TRBV6-1; TRBD1 might be the D (5 bases). There are 15 residues in the CDR3. V lost 6 bases and J 4 bases, leaving 16 bases between the germline ends. Germline-derived CDR1 and CDR2 are MNHNS and SASEGT. The CDR3 nucleotides read TGTGCCAGCAGGACCCGGGCAGGGCCGAATCAGCCCCAGCATTTT. Protein sequence: CASRTRAGPNQPQHF.

The chain uses TRBV19 and TRBJ2-7; D perhaps matches TRBD2 (6 bases). The CDR3 has 15 residues. V was trimmed by 5 bases and J by 0 bases, leaving 14 bases between them. Germline lookup yields CDR1 LNHDA and CDR2 SQIVND (reference sequence). The CDR3 DNA reads TGTGCCAGTAGTTCTCCTAGCGCGAGCTCCTACGAGCAGTACTTC. Protein: CASSSPSASSYEQYF.